This T cell receptor (beta chain) appears in the sequencing data of a study of TIL therapy for anti-PD-1-resistant metastatic lung cancer (dated by TCRdb to the early 2020s). Regarding the study in general: Tumors were harvested prior to any PD-1/PD-L1 blockade, after which nivolumab was administered to patients, and lymphodepletion, expanded TIL infusion and IL-2 were given to patients who progressed. Most of the cohort had lung adenocarcinoma, a few tumors were EGFR-mutant and two were ALK-rearranged, and half of the patients were current or former smokers. Clonotypes were tracked across tumor, expanded TIL product and serial blood samples by T cell receptor beta sequencing of tumor and peripheral blood. A median age of around 56 years (range about 35-85) and a median tumor PD-L1 proportion score of 5.5% to 7% were recorded among enrolled patients. Across the cohort, whole-exome sequencing showed a median non-synonymous tumor mutation burden of around 1.4 mutations per megabase. Broader findings and caveats from the paper: The baseline peripheral repertoire was partially replaced by infused TIL clonotypes, which then decayed over months, and persistence showed no apparent association with response. The cohort was highly selected, including more treatment-naive, never-smoker and oncogene-addicted patients than is typical, which limits generalizability. The study protocol defined all tumor marker inferences as exploratory.

Comment on this clone: Its antigen is unknown. It has no much larger one-base neighbor in the sample; base qualities were not kept.

The time point label, read with the paper, signifies: pre-treatment sample, taken before nivolumab and TIL therapy. Adults with stage 4 NSCLC were enrolled in a dual-center phase I trial from late 2017 to early 2020. The samples were drawn from an open-label, single-arm phase I trial testing tumor-infiltrating lymphocyte therapy combined with nivolumab in advanced non-small cell lung cancer. Blood mononuclear cells were isolated from EDTA tubes by Ficoll gradient and were snap-frozen as pellets, and DNA was extracted with a Qiagen mini-prep kit. The immunoSEQ v3 hsTCRB kit was used to amplify TCR beta CDR3 regions from genomic DNA through bias-controlled multiplex PCR. TCR libraries were sequenced on an Illumina NextSeq 500 to 2 million or so read pairs for survey level or roughly 5-6.5 million for deep level. The study's own analysis went as follows. V, D and J genes were assigned, non-productive sequences were removed, and clonality was reported by immunoSEQ Analyzer software. Repertoires of infused TIL and blood were compared using productive Simpson clonality and the Morisita overlap index of productive TRB rearrangements. Absolute clonotype counts in blood were estimated by multiplying the lymphocyte count by the CD3+ fraction and by the productive frequency of the clone. In TCRdb, the immuneACCESS table is reduced to in-frame sequences with V and J assigned. These tables do not hold every clone; where another copy was compared, an unresolved V gene accounts for under half, and the others remain unexplained. That table supplies the V and J calls and clone size; D and trimming were determined from the DNA. The sample profile shows more than 55,000 clones; 69% of them were found once. Around 6.1% of the sample is taken by the ten largest.

The CDR3 sequence holds 15 residues, the cysteine and phenylalanine included. Just the 45-base CDR3 DNA is kept, in frame starting at base 1. Reading the germline V gene (reference sequence) gives CDR1 MNHNY and CDR2 SVGAGI. V and J are trimmed by 6 bases and 2 bases, and the gene matches miss 9 bases of the junction. The sequence derives from a person aged 25 to 85 with non-small cell lung cancer. The sequence links TRBV6-6 to TRBJ2-5, with 7 bases aligning to TRBD1. The source was blood, collected at baseline. In nucleotides, the sequence is TGTGCCAGCAGGCTACAGGGGCTGCTACAAGAGACCCAGTACTTC. Translated, it reads CASRLQGLLQETQYF.